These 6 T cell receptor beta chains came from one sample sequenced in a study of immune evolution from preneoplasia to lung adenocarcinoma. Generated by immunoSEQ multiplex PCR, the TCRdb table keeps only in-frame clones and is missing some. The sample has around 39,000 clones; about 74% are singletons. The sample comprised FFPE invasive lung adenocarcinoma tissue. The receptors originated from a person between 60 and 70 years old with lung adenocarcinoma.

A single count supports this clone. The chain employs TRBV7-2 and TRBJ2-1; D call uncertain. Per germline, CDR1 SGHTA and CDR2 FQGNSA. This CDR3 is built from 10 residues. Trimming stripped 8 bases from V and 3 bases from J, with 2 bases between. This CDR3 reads CASGYNEQFF. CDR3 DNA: TGTGCCAGCGGCTACAATGAGCAGTTCTTC.

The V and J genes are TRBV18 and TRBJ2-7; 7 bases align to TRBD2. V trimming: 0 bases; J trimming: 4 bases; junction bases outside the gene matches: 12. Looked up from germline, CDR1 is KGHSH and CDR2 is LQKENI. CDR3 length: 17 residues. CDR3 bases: TGTGCCAGCTCACCACCGAGGAGGGGAGGGCCCTCTTACGAGCAGTACTTC. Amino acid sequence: CASSPPRRGGPSYEQYF.

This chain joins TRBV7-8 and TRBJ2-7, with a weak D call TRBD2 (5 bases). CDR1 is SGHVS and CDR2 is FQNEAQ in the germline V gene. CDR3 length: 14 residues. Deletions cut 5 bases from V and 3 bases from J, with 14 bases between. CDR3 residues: CASSPEGAFYEQYF. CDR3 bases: TGTGCCAGCAGCCCCGAGGGAGCCTTCTACGAGCAGTACTTC.

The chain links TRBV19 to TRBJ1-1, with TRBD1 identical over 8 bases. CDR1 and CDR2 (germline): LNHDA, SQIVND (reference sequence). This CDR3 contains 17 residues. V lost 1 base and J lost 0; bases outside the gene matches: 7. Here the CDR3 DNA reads TGTGCCAGTAGTATAGGGACAGGGAGGGCGTTGAACACTGAAGCTTTCTTT. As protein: CASSIGTGRALNTEAFF.

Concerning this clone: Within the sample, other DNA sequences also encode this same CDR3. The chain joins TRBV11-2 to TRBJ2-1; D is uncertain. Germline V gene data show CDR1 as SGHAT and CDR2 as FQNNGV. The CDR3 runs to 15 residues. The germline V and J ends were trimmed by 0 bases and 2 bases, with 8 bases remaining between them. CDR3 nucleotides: TGTGCCAGCAGCTTAGAGGGTAGTCCCTACAATGAGCAGTTCTTC. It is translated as CASSLEGSPYNEQFF.

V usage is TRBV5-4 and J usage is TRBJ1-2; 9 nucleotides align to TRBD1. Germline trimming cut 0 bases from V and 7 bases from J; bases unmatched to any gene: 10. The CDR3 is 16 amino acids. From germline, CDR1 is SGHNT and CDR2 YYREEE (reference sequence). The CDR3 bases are TGTGCCAGCAGCTTGGCCGGGGGACAGGGAGGACTTGGCTACACCTTC. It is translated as CASSLAGGQGGLGYTF.